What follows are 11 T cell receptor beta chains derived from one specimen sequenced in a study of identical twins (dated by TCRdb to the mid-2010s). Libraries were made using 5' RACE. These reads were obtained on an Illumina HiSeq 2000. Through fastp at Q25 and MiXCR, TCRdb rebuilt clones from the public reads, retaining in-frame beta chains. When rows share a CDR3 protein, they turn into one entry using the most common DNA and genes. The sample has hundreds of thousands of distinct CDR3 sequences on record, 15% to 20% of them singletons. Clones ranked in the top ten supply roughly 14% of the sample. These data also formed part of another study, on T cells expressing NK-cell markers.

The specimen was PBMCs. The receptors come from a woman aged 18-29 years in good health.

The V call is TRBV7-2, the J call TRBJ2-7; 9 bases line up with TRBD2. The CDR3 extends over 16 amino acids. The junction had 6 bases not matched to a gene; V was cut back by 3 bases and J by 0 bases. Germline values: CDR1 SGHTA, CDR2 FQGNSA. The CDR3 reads CASSLAGGPSSYEQYF. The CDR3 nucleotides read TGTGCCAGCAGCTTGGCGGGAGGGCCTTCCTCCTACGAGCAGTACTTC. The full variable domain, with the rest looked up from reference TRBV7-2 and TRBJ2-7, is GAGVSQSPSNKVTEKGKDVELRCDPISGHTALYWYRQSLGQGLEFLIYFQGNSAPDKSGLPSDRFSAERTGGSVSTLTIQRTQQEDSAVYLCASSLAGGPSSYEQYFGPGTRLTVT.

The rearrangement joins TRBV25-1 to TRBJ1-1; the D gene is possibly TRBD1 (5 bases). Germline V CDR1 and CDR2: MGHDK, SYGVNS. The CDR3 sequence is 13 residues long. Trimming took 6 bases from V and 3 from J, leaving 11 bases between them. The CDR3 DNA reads TGTGCCAGCAGAGCAACAGGCTACACTGAAGCTTTCTTT. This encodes CASRATGYTEAFF.

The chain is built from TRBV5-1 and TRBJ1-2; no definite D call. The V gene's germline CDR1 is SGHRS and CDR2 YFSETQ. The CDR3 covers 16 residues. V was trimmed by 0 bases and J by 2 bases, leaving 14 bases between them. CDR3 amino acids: CASSLEFGVENYGYTF. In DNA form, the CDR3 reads TGCGCCAGCAGCTTGGAGTTTGGGGTGGAGAACTATGGCTACACCTTC.

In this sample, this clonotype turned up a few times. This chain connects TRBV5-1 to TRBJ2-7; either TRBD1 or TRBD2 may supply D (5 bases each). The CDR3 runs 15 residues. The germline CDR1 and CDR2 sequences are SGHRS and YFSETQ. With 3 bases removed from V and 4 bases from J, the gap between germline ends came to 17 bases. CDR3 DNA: TGCGCCAGCAGCTATAGGTTCGGGACCGAATACGAGCAGTACTTC. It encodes CASSYRFGTEYEQYF.

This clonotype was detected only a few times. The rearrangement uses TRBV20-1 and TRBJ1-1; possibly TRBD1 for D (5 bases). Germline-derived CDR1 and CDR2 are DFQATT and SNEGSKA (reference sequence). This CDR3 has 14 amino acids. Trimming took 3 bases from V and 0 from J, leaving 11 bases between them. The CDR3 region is CSASRGRMNTEAFF. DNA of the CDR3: TGCAGTGCTAGTCGGGGCAGAATGAACACTGAAGCTTTCTTT.

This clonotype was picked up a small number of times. The CDR3 sequence: CASTAQRPGVYEQYF. The DNA for the CDR3 is TGTGCCAGCACCGCCCAGCGGCCAGGGGTCTACGAGCAGTACTTC. The chain recombines TRBV12-3 or TRBV12-4 with TRBJ2-7; D is perhaps TRBD1 (6 bases). V was clipped by 7 bases and J by 3 bases, with 19 bases between them. The CDR3 has 15 residues.

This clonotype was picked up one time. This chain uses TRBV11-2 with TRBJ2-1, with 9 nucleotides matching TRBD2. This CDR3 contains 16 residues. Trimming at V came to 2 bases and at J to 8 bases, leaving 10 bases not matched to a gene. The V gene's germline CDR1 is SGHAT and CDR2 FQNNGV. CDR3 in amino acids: CASSLSRREGTDEQFF. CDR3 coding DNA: TGTGCCAGCAGCTTATCGAGGCGGGAGGGAACCGATGAGCAGTTCTTC.

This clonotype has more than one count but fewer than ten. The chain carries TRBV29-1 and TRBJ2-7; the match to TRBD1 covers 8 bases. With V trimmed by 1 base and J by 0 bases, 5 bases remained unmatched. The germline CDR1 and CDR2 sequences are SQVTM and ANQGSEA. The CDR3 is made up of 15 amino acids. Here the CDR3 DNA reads TGCAGCGTTGAAGTCCGGGACAGGAGCTCCTACGAGCAGTACTTC. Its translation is CSVEVRDRSSYEQYF.

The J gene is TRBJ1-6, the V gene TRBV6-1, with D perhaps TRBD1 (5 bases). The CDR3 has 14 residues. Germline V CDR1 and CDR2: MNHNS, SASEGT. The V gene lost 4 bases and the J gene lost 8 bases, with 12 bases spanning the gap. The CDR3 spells CASSGGTDYSPLHF. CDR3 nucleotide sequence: TGTGCCAGCAGTGGGGGGACGGATTATTCACCCCTCCACTTT.

For the CDR3, the DNA is TGCAGCGCCCGGACAGGGAGCAACGAGCAGTACTTC. It translates to CSARTGSNEQYF. The rearrangement joins TRBV29-1 to TRBJ2-7, with 8 bases fitting TRBD1. V shed 7 bases and J 5 bases; nucleotides not matched to a gene: 7. The CDR3 sequence is 12 residues long. CDR1 SQVTM and CDR2 ANQGSEA come from the germline V gene.

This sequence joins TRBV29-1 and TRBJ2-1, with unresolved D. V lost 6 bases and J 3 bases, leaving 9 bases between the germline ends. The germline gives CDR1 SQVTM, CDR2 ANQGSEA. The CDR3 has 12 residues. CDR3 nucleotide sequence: TGCAGCGTAGGTTTCCTCTACAATGAGCAGTTCTTC. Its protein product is CSVGFLYNEQFF.